This TCR beta chain is drawn from a study of blood T cell repertoires in COVID-19. The germline V gene has CDR1 MGHRA and CDR2 YSYEKL. CDR3 length: 18 residues. V was clipped by 0 bases and J by 6 bases; unmatched bases: 11. Assay used: immunoSEQ multiplex PCR; TCRdb lists only in-frame clones, some missing. The table records around 260,000 clones, around 87% of them present only once. Sequencing was carried out using peripheral blood. This sequence was found in a woman aged 45-60 years with acute or convalescent COVID-19. This chain connects TRBV4-1 to TRBJ2-1; 10 bases line up with TRBD2. As DNA, the CDR3 is TGCGCCAGCAGCCAAGAGGCCAGCGGGAGGGCTAGAGGCAATGAGCAGTTCTTC. Protein sequence: CASSQEASGRARGNEQFF.